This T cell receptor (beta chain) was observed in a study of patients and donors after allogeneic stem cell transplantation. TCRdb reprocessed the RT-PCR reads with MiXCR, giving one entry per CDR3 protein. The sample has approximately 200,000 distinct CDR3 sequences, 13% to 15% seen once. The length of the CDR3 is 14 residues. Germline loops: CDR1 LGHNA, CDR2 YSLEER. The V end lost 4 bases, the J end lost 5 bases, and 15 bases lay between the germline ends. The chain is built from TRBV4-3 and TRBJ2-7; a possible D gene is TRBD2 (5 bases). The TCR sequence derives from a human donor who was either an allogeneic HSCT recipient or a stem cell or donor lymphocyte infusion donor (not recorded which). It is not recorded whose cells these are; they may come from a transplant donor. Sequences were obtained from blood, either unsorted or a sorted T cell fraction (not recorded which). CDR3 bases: TGCGCCAGCAGCCGAGACCCTGAGGGAAACGAGCAGTACTTC. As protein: CASSRDPEGNEQYF.